This TCR beta chain emerged from a study of T-cell reconstitution after alpha-beta-depleted transplantation in children. Overall study results and limits: At one year after transplant, newly produced T cells mostly accounted for T-cell counts and diversity. Where some patients showed high TCRbeta diversity at day 60, it came from recipient T cells and thymic progenitors that had survived. Several hundred expanded graft clones reportedly supplied alpha-beta T cells about two months after transplant.

Unique molecular identifiers were used in preparing the TCRbeta library. TCRdb reprocessed the PCR reads with MiXCR, giving one entry per CDR3 protein. This table holds 450,000 to 550,000 distinct CDR3 sequences, roughly 10% found once. In the case of this clonotype: Its target is unknown.

CDR1 is SGHDN, CDR2 FVKESK, per germline. V shed 0 bases, J shed 1 base, and the junction held 5 bases outside the gene matches. This CDR3 region has 17 residues. V usage is TRBV14 and J usage is TRBJ2-3; 9 bases are a match to TRBD2. This TCR was sampled from a female patient aged 2-10 years who had a stem cell transplant for aplastic anemia, so the T cells may come from the graft donor. The source was PBMCs, mostly from graft donor cells, collected 180 days after TCRalphabeta/CD19-depleted stem cell transplant. The CDR3 bases are TGTGCCAGCAGCCAAGACGCGACTAGCGGAGGCACAGATACGCAGTATTTT. The encoded protein is CASSQDATSGGTDTQYF.